This passage covers 29 T cell receptor beta chains from one sample sequenced in a study of blood T cells in healthy people across ages. It was with a sample-barcoded 5' primer and a J-beta primer mix that a second PCR of about 6 to 12 cycles was run. MiXCR, applied by TCRdb to the 5' RACE reads, yields one record per CDR3 protein. This sample carries around 850,000 distinct CDR3 sequences, about 34% of them seen once, and the ten largest clones take around 13%. The sequenced sample consisted of blood. These receptors all come from a man aged 18-30 years in good health.

About this clonotype itself: At one end the junction does not follow the germline gene, possibly because of a read error. This rearrangement joins TRBV7-2 to TRBJ2-5; possibly TRBD2 for D (5 bases). The CDR3 extends over 16 amino acids. Germline V lookup: CDR1 SGHTA, CDR2 FQGNSA. The CDR3 spells CANSLALGRSQETQYF. CDR3 coding DNA: TGTGCCAACAGCTTAGCGCTTGGCCGGTCTCAAGAGACCCAGTACTTC.

This clonotype showed up many times. The rearrangement uses TRBV5-1 and TRBJ2-1; D not resolved. The CDR3 is 16 amino acids. Germline CDR1 reads SGHRS; CDR2 reads YFSETQ. V shed 4 bases and J shed 5 bases, with 19 bases lying between them. The CDR3 DNA is TGCGCCAGCAGCCTCCGTGTCACCACCGCTAACAATGAGCAGTTCTTC. As protein: CASSLRVTTANNEQFF. Complete variable domain (other parts from reference TRBV5-1 and TRBJ2-1): KAGVTQTPRYLIKTRGQQVTLSCSPISGHRSVSWYQQTPGQGLQFLFEYFSETQRNKGNFPGRFSGRQFSNSRSEMNVSTLELGDSALYLCASSLRVTTANNEQFFGPGTRLTVL.

This clonotype has a handful of counts. The chain couples TRBV20-1 to TRBJ2-3; TRBD1 might be the D (5 bases). The germline V gene has CDR1 DFQATT and CDR2 SNEGSKA (reference sequence). Trimming removed 1 base at V and 3 bases at J, with 11 bases between. This CDR3 contains 14 residues. Here the CDR3 DNA reads TGCAGTGCTAGAGGGGTAGGGGTTACAGATACGCAGTATTTT. It is translated as CSARGVGVTDTQYF.

V is TRBV10-3 and J is TRBJ1-1, with a weak D call TRBD1 (5 bases). From germline, CDR1 is ENHRY and CDR2 SYGVKD. Trimming removed 0 bases from V and 7 bases from J, with 12 bases in between. The CDR3 runs 14 residues. The CDR3 loop reads CAISESSGLNEAFF. In DNA, the CDR3 is TGTGCCATCAGTGAGTCGTCAGGGTTGAATGAAGCTTTCTTT.

The chain uses TRBV7-9 and TRBJ2-5; 9 bases are a match to TRBD1. Germline V lookup: CDR1 SEHNR, CDR2 FQNEAQ (reference sequence). Trimming cost V 0 bases and J 11 bases; bases outside gene matches: 7. This CDR3 spans 14 amino acids. The CDR3 loop reads CASSLAQGANEQYF. In DNA form, the CDR3 reads TGTGCCAGCAGCTTAGCACAGGGGGCGAATGAGCAGTACTTC.

This clonotype appeared a few times. The J gene is TRBJ2-5, the V gene TRBV5-5; tentative D call: TRBD1 (6 bases). The germline V and J ends were trimmed by 1 base and 3 bases, with 10 bases remaining between them. The germline gives CDR1 SGHKS, CDR2 YYEKEE (reference sequence). This CDR3 spans 14 amino acids. CDR3 bases: TGTGCCAGCAGCTTGTTGCCAGGGGAAGAGACCCAGTACTTC. Amino acids: CASSLLPGEETQYF.

This sequence joins TRBV6-2 or TRBV6-3 and TRBJ2-4; D is tentatively TRBD1 or TRBD2 (5 bases each). The V end lost 0 bases, the J end lost 6 bases, and 15 bases lay between the germline ends. From germline, CDR1 is MNHEY and CDR2 SVGEGT. The CDR3 runs to 16 residues. CDR3 amino acids: CASSYSWGRKGNIQYF. The CDR3 region has the DNA TGTGCCAGCAGTTACTCGTGGGGGAGAAAGGGAAACATTCAGTACTTC.

The chain couples TRBV9 to TRBJ2-3, with TRBD2 matching over 10 bases. From germline, CDR1 is SGDLS and CDR2 YYNGEE. This CDR3 contains 16 residues. V lost 2 bases, J lost 8 bases, and 11 bases stayed unmatched. CDR3 loop: CASSVSSGGGSGTQYF. The CDR3 region has the DNA TGTGCCAGCAGCGTTTCTAGCGGGGGTGGGTCAGGTACGCAGTATTTT. The entire variable domain, with the rest obtained from reference TRBV9 and TRBJ2-3, is as follows: DSGVTQTPKHLITATGQRVTLRCSPRSGDLSVYWYQQSLDQGLQFLIQYYNGEERAKGNILERFSAQQFPDLHSELNLSSLELGDSALYFCASSVSSGGGSGTQYFGPGTRLTVL.

The chain employs TRBV7-6 and TRBJ2-1; possibly TRBD2 for D (7 bases). The end of the DNA aligns better with TRBJ2-7, so the J call may be wrong. The CDR3 runs to 15 residues. Germline V gene lookup returns CDR1 SGHVS and CDR2 FNYEAQ. For the CDR3, the DNA is TGTGCCAGCAGCTTAGCGGGGGGGCGGGTGAATGAGCAGTACTTC. Translation gives CASSLAGGRVNEQYF.

The chain joins TRBV12-3 or TRBV12-4 to TRBJ2-5; 9 bases align to TRBD2. The CDR3 is 14 residues long. V lost 6 bases and J lost 5; bases outside the gene matches: 7. The CDR3 loop is CASRIGLARETQYF. CDR3 nucleotide sequence: TGTGCCAGCAGAATAGGACTAGCGAGGGAGACCCAGTACTTC.

The CDR3 region has the DNA TGTGCCAGCAGCCAAGATAGCTCGCGGGAAGAGACCCAGTACTTC. Protein sequence: CASSQDSSREETQYF. This rearrangement joins TRBV4-2 to TRBJ2-5, with D possibly matching TRBD2 (5 bases). The CDR3 runs 15 residues. The V end lost 0 bases, the J end lost 3 bases, and 11 bases lay between the germline ends. The V gene's germline CDR1 is LGHNA and CDR2 YNFKEQ.

This clonotype showed up many times. The chain has TRBV12-3 or TRBV12-4 and TRBJ1-2; 7 bases are a match to TRBD1. The CDR3 is made up of 13 amino acids. V dropped 3 bases and J dropped 4; count of bases not matched to a gene: 2. In DNA, the CDR3 is TGTGCCAGCAGTTTGGCAGGGGGCTATGGCTACACCTTC. Translation gives CASSLAGGYGYTF.

The CDR3 reads CAISESGEGNQPQHF. The CDR3, as DNA: TGTGCCATCAGTGAGTCGGGGGAGGGCAATCAGCCCCAGCATTTT. The chain couples TRBV10-3 to TRBJ1-5; tentatively, D is TRBD1 (5 bases). The V end was cut by 0 bases, the J end by 2 bases, with 8 bases between. This CDR3 has 15 residues. Looked up from germline, CDR1 is ENHRY and CDR2 is SYGVKD.

On this clonotype itself: One end of the junction fails to match germline, which may point to a read error. The genes are TRBV7-9 and TRBJ2-3; 7 bases align to TRBD2. The germline gives CDR1 SEHNR, CDR2 FQNEAQ (reference sequence). The CDR3 length is 11 residues. CDR3 loop: CSSSGADTQYF. The CDR3 nucleotides are TGTTCCAGCAGCGGGGCCGATACGCAGTATTTT.

V and J are TRBV18 and TRBJ2-4; D might be TRBD1 or TRBD2, each matching 5 bases. The V end was cut by 2 bases, the J end by 0 bases, with 11 bases between. The CDR3 is made up of 16 amino acids. From germline, CDR1 is KGHSH and CDR2 LQKENI. The CDR3 DNA is TGTGCCAGCTCACCAACGGGACCGGTAGCCAAAAACATTCAGTACTTC. Residues: CASSPTGPVAKNIQYF. The whole variable domain, remainder taken from reference TRBV18 and TRBJ2-4, is NAGVMQNPRHLVRRRGQEARLRCSPMKGHSHVYWYRQLPEEGLKFMVYLQKENIIDESGMPKERFSAEFPKEGPSILRIQQVVRGDSAAYFCASSPTGPVAKNIQYFGAGTRLSVL.

The chain carries TRBV20-1 and TRBJ2-1, with D possibly being TRBD1 or TRBD2 (6 bases each). Between the trimmed V and J ends, which lost 3 bases and 10 bases, there was a span of 22 bases. The CDR3 is 15 amino acids. Germline assignment: CDR1 DFQATT and CDR2 SNEGSKA (reference sequence). CDR3 DNA sequence: TGCAGTGCTAGTTTAGGGGGGACGGTACTGGGGGAGCAGTTCTTC. Translating it yields CSASLGGTVLGEQFF.

V usage is TRBV4-2 and J usage is TRBJ2-3, with 12 positions matching TRBD2. Germline V lookup: CDR1 LGHNA, CDR2 YNFKEQ. CDR3 size: 18 residues. V was clipped by 0 bases and J by 3 bases; unmatched bases: 7. The DNA of the CDR3 is TGTGCCAGCAGCCAAGATCCTAGCGGGGGGGCGGTAACAGATACGCAGTATTTT. Its protein product is CASSQDPSGGAVTDTQYF.

J is TRBJ2-5 and V is TRBV4-2; D might be TRBD2 (6 bases). CDR1 LGHNA and CDR2 YNFKEQ come from the germline V gene. The germline V and J ends were trimmed by 5 bases and 11 bases, with 21 bases remaining between them. The length of the CDR3 is 14 residues. CDR3: CASSIRGSYNEQYF. DNA for the CDR3: TGTGCCAGCAGCATCCGGGGGTCCTACAATGAGCAGTACTTC.

This clonotype was observed many times. The chain joins TRBV4-3 to TRBJ2-1, with TRBD1 as a possible D gene (6 bases). CDR3 length: 16 amino acids. Trimming removed 4 bases from V and 1 base from J, with 14 bases in between. The germline CDR1 and CDR2 sequences are LGHNA and YSLEER. The CDR3 sequence is CASSRQAGQSYNEQFF. The CDR3 region has the DNA TGCGCCAGCAGCCGCCAGGCTGGACAGTCCTACAATGAGCAGTTCTTC.

This clonotype was recorded a few times. The genes are TRBV29-1 and TRBJ2-7, with D maybe TRBD2 (6 bases). The J call may be in error: the DNA end matches TRBJ2-5 better. The germline CDR1 and CDR2 sequences are SQVTM and ANQGSEA. The CDR3 runs to 14 residues. The CDR3 DNA reads as TGCAGCGTTGAAGATCGGGGGTTGGGAGAGACCCAGTACTTC. Its protein is CSVEDRGLGETQYF.

This clonotype has a count of ten or more. V is TRBV12-5 and J is TRBJ2-3; 9 nucleotides align to TRBD1. CDR3 size: 15 residues. The germline CDR1 and CDR2 sequences are LGHNT and FRNRAP. The V and J ends lost 3 bases and 2 bases, in that order; junction bases with no gene match: 3. This chain's CDR3 is CASGFGTGYTDTQYF. DNA for the CDR3: TGTGCTAGTGGTTTCGGGACAGGGTACACAGATACGCAGTATTTT. The variable domain in full, completed from reference TRBV12-5 and TRBJ2-3, reads DARVTQTPRHKVTEMGQEVTMRCQPILGHNTVFWYRQTMMQGLELLAYFRNRAPLDDSGMPKDRFSAEMPDATLATLKIQPSEPRDSAVYFCASGFGTGYTDTQYFGPGTRLTVL.

A few counts support this clonotype. The chain uses TRBV12-3 or TRBV12-4 and TRBJ1-5; 10 nucleotides align to TRBD1. This CDR3 is 15 amino acids long. V dropped 6 bases and J dropped 4; count of bases not matched to a gene: 6. CDR3 nucleotide sequence: TGTGCCAGCAGATACCGGGACAGGGGTAATCAGCCCCAGCATTTT. Residues: CASRYRDRGNQPQHF.

This clonotype was detected a few times. The DNA for the CDR3 is TGTGCCAGCCCTTCGGTCGGGACAACACAAGAGACCCAGTACTTC. Protein product: CASPSVGTTQETQYF. V gene TRBV27 combines with J gene TRBJ2-5; TRBD1 might be the D (6 bases). V was trimmed by 8 bases and J by 2 bases, leaving 18 bases between them. CDR3 length: 15 amino acids. The germline V gene has CDR1 MNHEY and CDR2 SMNVEV (reference sequence).

The CDR3 here is CASSPLPQLAVNADTQYF. CDR3 sequence (DNA): TGTGCCAGCAGCCCCCTCCCCCAACTAGCGGTGAACGCAGATACGCAGTATTTT. The chain links TRBV12-3 or TRBV12-4 to TRBJ2-3, with 8 bases matching TRBD2. This CDR3 is built from 18 residues. After removal of 6 bases from V and 4 bases from J, the junction contained 18 bases not matched to a gene.

In its sample, this clonotype was seen a few times. The chain couples TRBV6-2 or TRBV6-3 to TRBJ1-5, with TRBD1 matching over 10 bases. Per the germline V gene, CDR1 is MNHEY and CDR2 is SVGEGT. The CDR3 consists of 15 residues. Trimming removed 5 bases from V and 2 bases from J; junction bases left unmatched: 3. This chain's CDR3 is CASSDRGRGNQPQHF. DNA for the CDR3: TGTGCCAGCAGTGACAGGGGGCGAGGCAATCAGCCCCAGCATTTT.

The chain combines TRBV2 with TRBJ2-3; 12 bases align to TRBD2. The ends lost 4 bases at V and 0 bases at J; junction bases unmatched: 11. CDR3 length: 19 amino acids. The germline gives CDR1 SNHLY, CDR2 FYNNEI. The CDR3 is CASSAPGLAGGISTDTQYF. CDR3 coding DNA: TGTGCCAGCAGTGCCCCGGGGCTAGCGGGGGGGATTAGCACAGATACGCAGTATTTT.

The count of this clonotype is one. V usage is TRBV20-1 and J usage is TRBJ2-5, with 8 bases lining up with TRBD1. The J call may be faulty, since TRBJ2-7 better matches the DNA end. CDR3 length: 14 residues. The germline V gene encodes CDR1 DFQATT and CDR2 SNEGSKA (reference sequence). The CDR3 DNA reads TGCAGTGCTAGAGATTTCAGGGGGCATTACGAGCAGTACTTC. Translation gives CSARDFRGHYEQYF.

This clonotype occurred many times. The gene calls are TRBV6-6 and TRBJ2-3; D is uncertain. Germline V gene data show CDR1 as MNHNY and CDR2 as SVGAGI (reference sequence). The CDR3 contains 12 residues. Between the trimmed V and J ends, which lost 5 bases and 2 bases, there was a span of 5 bases. CDR3 loop: CASSGPTDTQYF. The CDR3 region has the DNA TGTGCCAGCAGTGGACCCACAGATACGCAGTATTTT.

In this sample, this clonotype turned up a few times. The chain recombines TRBV9 with TRBJ2-1; 8 bases are a match to TRBD1. Germline assignment: CDR1 SGDLS and CDR2 YYNGEE. Germline trimming cut 4 bases from V and 0 bases from J; bases unmatched to any gene: 9. The CDR3 loop spans 17 amino acids. CDR3 sequence (DNA): TGTGCCAGCAGCTCCGACCAGGGGGCTTTCTCCTACAATGAGCAGTTCTTC. Translation: CASSSDQGAFSYNEQFF.